Listed below are T cell receptor beta chains from one sample, sequenced in a study of tumor and adjacent non-tumor tissue in lung cancer. TCRdb reanalysed the multiplex PCR reads using MiXCR and keeps one entry per CDR3 protein. The sample has 60,000 or so distinct CDR3 sequences, 61% seen once. Sequencing was done on a sample of distant non-tumor lung tissue. The receptors stem from a man between 65 and 80 years old with non-small cell lung cancer. The CDR3 runs from the conserved cysteine through the conserved F or W. A D gene is named only where the DNA matches it firmly. Only part of the rows carry a size: once, few, many, or a class if the clone is expanded.

D | J | length | V | size | CDR3 | DNA
. | TRBJ2-3 | 13 | TRBV5-5 | . | CASILRSSDTQYF | TGTGCCAGCATCTTGAGATCATCAGATACGCAGTATTTT
. | TRBJ2-3 | 12 | TRBV28 | . | CASSQATDTQYF | TGCGCCAGCAGCCAGGCAACAGATACGCAGTATTTT
. | TRBJ1-5 | 19 | TRBV6-5 | . | CASTKGPPGQSYSNQPQHF | TGTGCCAGCACAAAAGGGCCGCCCGGGCAGAGTTATAGCAATCAGCCCCAGCATTTT
TRBD1 | TRBJ1-5 | 16 | TRBV6-5 | . | CASSRGTAIENQPQHF | TGTGCCAGCAGCCGCGGGACAGCGATAGAGAATCAGCCCCAGCATTTT
. | TRBJ1-6 | 14 | TRBV11-2 | once | CASSIVALNSPLHF | TGTGCCAGCAGCATAGTCGCTCTAAATTCACCCCTCCACTTT
. | TRBJ2-1 | 12 | TRBV11-2 | . | CAISLQGYNGFF | TGTGCCATCAGCTTACAGGGTTACAATGGGTTCTTC
. | TRBJ2-7 | 13 | TRBV28 | many | CASSIGALYEQYF | TGTGCCAGCAGTATCGGGGCACTCTACGAGCAGTACTTC
. | TRBJ1-5 | 16 | TRBV12-3/TRBV12-4 | . | CASSADPGEINQPQHF | TGTGCAAGCAGTGCAGACCCTGGAGAGATAAATCAGCCCCAGCATTTC
. | TRBJ1-5 | 13 | TRBV15 | . | CATSRDSGQPQHF | TGTGCCACCAGCAGAGATTCCGGTCAGCCCCAGCATTTT
. | TRBJ2-1 | 14 | TRBV29-1 | many | CSVGDRDKGNEQFF | TGCAGCGTTGGGGACCGGGACAAGGGCAATGAGCAGTTCTTC
. | TRBJ2-1 | 14 | TRBV5-6 | . | CTSSRGWPASEQFF | TGTACCAGCAGCCGAGGGTGGCCGGCAAGTGAGCAGTTCTTC
. | TRBJ2-7 | 15 | TRBV6-2/TRBV6-3 | . | CASTSAGGGSYEQYF | TGTGCCAGCACCTCAGCGGGTGGCGGGTCCTACGAGCAGTACTTC
TRBD1 | TRBJ1-5 | 15 | TRBV6-5 | many | CASRTGTGSGQPQHF | TGTGCCAGCAGAACCGGGACAGGGAGCGGTCAGCCCCAGCATTTT
TRBD1 | TRBJ1-6 | 14 | TRBV6-1 | many | CASSGGQGNSPLHF | TGTGCCAGCAGTGGAGGACAGGGAAATTCACCCCTCCACTTT
. | TRBJ2-7 | 16 | TRBV11-2 | . | CASSSPLEREPYEQYF | TGTGCCAGCAGCTCCCCCCTTGAGCGAGAACCCTACGAACAGTACTTC
. | TRBJ2-5 | 14 | TRBV11-2 | . | CVSSLDLGTETQYF | TGTGTCAGCAGCTTAGATCTTGGCACGGAGACCCAATACTTC
. | TRBJ2-3 | 13 | TRBV11-3 | . | CASRLDWGRTQYF | TGTGCCAGCCGCTTAGACTGGGGCCGTACGCAGTATTTT
. | TRBJ2-3 | 14 | TRBV9 | . | CASSAGACTDTQYF | TGTGCCAGCAGCGCCGGGGCATGCACAGATACGCAGTATTTT
. | TRBJ2-5 | 12 | TRBV10-3 | . | CAIRGVRETQYF | TGTGCCATCAGAGGGGTTAGGGAGACCCAGTACTTC
. | TRBJ2-1 | 15 | TRBV11-3 | . | CASSLLAGVSNEQFF | TGTGCCAGCAGTCTTCTAGCAGGGGTTAGCAATGAGCAGTTCTTC
. | TRBJ1-1 | 14 | TRBV12-3/TRBV12-4 | . | CNSSLAVELAEAFF | TGTAACAGTAGTTTAGCGGTGGAACTTGCTGAAGCTTTCTTT
TRBD1 | TRBJ2-2 | 14 | TRBV6-4 | . | CARSDDRDTGELFF | TGTGCCAGGAGTGACGACAGGGACACCGGGGAGCTGTTTTTT
. | TRBJ1-5 | 15 | TRBV6-1 | many | CASSLAQNSNQPQHF | TGTGCCAGCAGTCTGGCACAAAATAGCAATCAGCCCCAGCATTTT
TRBD1 | TRBJ2-5 | 15 | TRBV20-1 | few | CSAPRVGQAKETQYF | TGCAGTGCTCCCCGAGTGGGACAGGCAAAAGAGACCCAGTACTTC
. | TRBJ2-5 | 15 | TRBV6-5 | many | CASSYSRTYQETQYF | TGTGCCAGCAGTTACTCGAGGACATATCAAGAGACCCAGTACTTC
. | TRBJ2-4 | 16 | TRBV7-9 | . | CASSSQGPLAKIIQYF | TGTGCCAGCAGCTCCCAGGGGCCCTTAGCCAAAATCATTCAGTACTTC
TRBD2 | TRBJ2-1 | 16 | TRBV6-5 | . | CASGASGGRGYNEQFF | TGTGCCAGCGGGGCTAGCGGAGGGCGCGGTTACAATGAGCAGTTCTTC
. | TRBJ2-7 | 14 | TRBV29-1 | . | CSASVWQRMDEQYF | TGCAGCGCCTCCGTGTGGCAGAGAATGGACGAGCAGTACTTC
. | TRBJ2-1 | 15 | TRBV7-2 | . | CASSLSSGTYNEQFF | TGTGCCAGCAGCTTAAGTAGCGGAACCTACAATGAGCAGTTCTTC
. | TRBJ2-7 | 14 | TRBV28 | . | CASSLFSLGHEQYF | TGTGCCAGCAGTTTATTTTCCCTAGGTCACGAGCAGTACTTC
. | TRBJ1-2 | 13 | TRBV29-1 | many | CSALPGGHYGYTF | TGCAGCGCCCTTCCGGGCGGGCACTATGGCTACACCTTC
TRBD2 | TRBJ2-2 | 15 | TRBV20-1 | . | CSATWTSGRARKLFF | TGCAGTGCTACTTGGACTAGCGGGAGAGCCAGGAAGCTGTTTTTT
TRBD2 | TRBJ2-6 | 17 | TRBV11-2 | . | CASTSRGGSSVTNVLTF | TGTGCCAGCACCTCCCGGGGGGGTAGCTCTGTGACCAACGTCCTGACTTTC
. | TRBJ1-2 | 15 | TRBV4-1 | . | CANSQMHTGYYGYAF | TGCGCCAACAGCCAAATGCACACCGGGTACTATGGCTACGCCTTC
TRBD1 | TRBJ2-2 | 15 | TRBV30 | once | CASQRTGLDTGELFF | TGTGCTTCTCAGAGGACAGGTTTGGACACCGGGGAGCTGTTTTTT
. | TRBJ1-1 | 12 | TRBV25-1 | many | CASSLAGARAFF | TGTGCCAGCAGTCTGGCGGGGGCCAGGGCTTTCTTT
TRBD2 | TRBJ2-2 | 18 | TRBV12-3/TRBV12-4 | . | CASSHGGLAGENTGELFF | TGTGCCAGCAGTCACGGGGGACTAGCGGGAGAGAACACCGGGGAGCTGTTTTTT
. | TRBJ2-3 | 13 | TRBV11-2 | once | CASSGLNPDTQYF | TGTGCCAGCAGCGGGCTAAATCCAGATACGCAGTATTTT
. | TRBJ2-2 | 13 | TRBV6-1 | many | CASSDYFTGELFF | TGTGCCAGCAGTGATTACTTCACCGGGGAGCTGTTTTTT
TRBD1 | TRBJ2-5 | 15 | TRBV10-3 | . | CARGRRDRGWETQYF | TGTGCCCGGGGGAGGAGGGACAGGGGTTGGGAGACCCAGTACTTC
TRBD2 | TRBJ2-1 | 16 | TRBV30 | many | CAWSVVGPGGRGEQFF | TGTGCCTGGAGTGTAGTAGGACCAGGCGGGAGAGGGGAGCAGTTCTTC
. | TRBJ2-7 | 12 | TRBV28 | few | CANAWIGREQYF | TGTGCCAACGCTTGGATTGGCCGCGAGCAGTACTTC
TRBD2 | TRBJ2-5 | 14 | TRBV29-1 | many | CSVEATSGGRAQYF | TGCAGCGTTGAAGCTACTAGCGGGGGGAGGGCCCAGTACTTC
TRBD2 | TRBJ2-5 | 15 | TRBV12-3/TRBV12-4 | many | CASKTSGGWQETQYF | TGTGCCAGCAAAACTAGCGGGGGTTGGCAAGAGACCCAGTACTTC
. | TRBJ1-1 | 14 | TRBV29-1 | . | CTVSNRREGTEAFF | TGCACCGTTTCAAATAGAAGGGAGGGTACTGAAGCTTTCTTT
. | TRBJ1-2 | 14 | TRBV6-4 | few | CASSDSTTATGYTF | TGTGCCAGCAGTGACTCGACGACAGCGACGGGCTACACCTTC
. | TRBJ2-1 | 14 | TRBV28 | few | CASRSGGTYNEQFF | TGTGCCAGCAGATCCGGAGGCACCTACAATGAGCAGTTCTTC
TRBD1 | TRBJ2-7 | 15 | TRBV5-4 | . | CASTPGTATFYEQYF | TGTGCCAGCACCCCCGGGACAGCCACATTCTACGAGCAGTACTTC